The clone carrying this T cell receptor (beta chain) has just one count. The sample comes from a study of blood T cell repertoires in COVID-19. Study context: Both acute and convalescent COVID-19 samples were obtained from the United States, Italy and Spain. The analysed material was cDNA or gDNA that came from T cells, B-cell-depleted T cells, or PBMCs.

This CDR3 is built from 13 residues. V dropped 3 bases and J dropped 5; count of bases not matched to a gene: 2. Germline-derived CDR1 and CDR2 are MNHEY and SMNVEV (reference sequence). Authors' analysis steps: Cell counts per sample came from amplifying reference gene primers. Repertoires were generated with immunoSEQ multiplex PCR, while TCRdb's copy carries only in-frame clones and drops some. Clone size and V and J calls were adopted from that table, with D and trimming inferred from the DNA. Of about 130,000 clones in the sample, about 75% were seen once. The TCR comes from a man at least 80 years old with acute or convalescent COVID-19. The material sequenced was peripheral blood. The V gene is TRBV27, the J gene TRBJ2-7, with 9 bases that match TRBD1. DNA for the CDR3: TGTGCCAGCAGTTTGACAGGGGGTGACGAGCAGTACTTC. Residues: CASSLTGGDEQYF.